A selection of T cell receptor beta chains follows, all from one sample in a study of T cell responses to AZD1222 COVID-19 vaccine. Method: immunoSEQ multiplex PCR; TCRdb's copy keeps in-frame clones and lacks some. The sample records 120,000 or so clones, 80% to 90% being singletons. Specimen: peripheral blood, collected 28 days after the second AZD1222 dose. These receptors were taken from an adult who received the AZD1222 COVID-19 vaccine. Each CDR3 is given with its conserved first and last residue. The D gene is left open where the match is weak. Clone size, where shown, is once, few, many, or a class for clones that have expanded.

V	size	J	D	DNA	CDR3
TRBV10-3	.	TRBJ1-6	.	TGTGCCATCAGTGTTTCACCCCTCCACTTT	CAISVSPLHF
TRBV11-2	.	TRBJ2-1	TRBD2	TGTGCCAGCAGCTTTTCGGGGGGGCTCATTCCCCTGGGTGAGCAGTTCTTC	CASSFSGGLIPLGEQFF
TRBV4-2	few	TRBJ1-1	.	TGTGCCAGCAGCCAACGGGGGTGGGGTGAAGCTTTCTTT	CASSQRGWGEAFF
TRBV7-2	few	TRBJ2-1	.	TGTGCCAGCAGCCCAACGGGACGGTACAATGAGCAGTTCTTC	CASSPTGRYNEQFF
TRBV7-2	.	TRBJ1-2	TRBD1	TGTGCCAGCAGCTCGGACAGGGGACTCTATGGCTACACCTTC	CASSSDRGLYGYTF
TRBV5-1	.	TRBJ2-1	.	TGCGCCAGCGGGACATTGTACAATGAGCAGTTCTTC	CASGTLYNEQFF
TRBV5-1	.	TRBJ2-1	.	TGCGCCAGCAAGAGAGAGGGGATCTCCTACAATGAGCAGTTCTTC	CASKREGISYNEQFF
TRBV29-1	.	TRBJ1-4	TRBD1	TGCAGCGTTGGGACCCCGACAGGGATCGGGGAAAAACTGTTTTTT	CSVGTPTGIGEKLFF
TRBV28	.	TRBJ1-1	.	TGTGCCAGCAGTGAGTTGACTGAAGCTTTCTTT	CASSELTEAFF
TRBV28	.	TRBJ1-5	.	TGTGCCAGCAGTTTACCCCTTGGTCAGCCCCAGCATTTT	CASSLPLGQPQHF
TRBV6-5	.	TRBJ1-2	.	TGTGCCAGCATTTCAGACACCTCGGGCTACACCTTC	CASISDTSGYTF
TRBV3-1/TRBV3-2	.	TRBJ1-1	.	TGTGCCAGCAGCCAAGGGGGGAACACTGAAGCTTTCTTT	CASSQGGNTEAFF
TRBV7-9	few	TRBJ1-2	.	TGTGCCAGCAGCTTATCCCTGCAGGAAAGCTACACCTTC	CASSLSLQESYTF
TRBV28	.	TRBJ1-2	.	TGTGCCAGCAGTCCCCCATCGTACCCGTGGAGCTATGGCTACACCTTC	CASSPPSYPWSYGYTF
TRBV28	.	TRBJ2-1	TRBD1	TGTGCCAGCAGCTTAGACAGGGGTGGTGAGCAGTTCTTC	CASSLDRGGEQFF
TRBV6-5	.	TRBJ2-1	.	TGTGCCAGCAGTTACACGGGGTTGGGTGAGCAGTTCTTC	CASSYTGLGEQFF
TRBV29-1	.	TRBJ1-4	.	TGCAGCGTTGAAGATCGGGGGGGCAATGAAAAACTGTTTTTT	CSVEDRGGNEKLFF
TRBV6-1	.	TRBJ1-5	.	TGTGCCAGCAGAGAAGCCGGGGCTAGCAATCAGCCCCAGCATTTT	CASREAGASNQPQHF
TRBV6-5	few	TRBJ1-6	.	TGTGCCAGCAGTTACGGGGGTGGAACCCTCCACTTT	CASSYGGGTLHF
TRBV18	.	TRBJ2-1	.	TGTGCCAGCTCACCCATCTCTGCCCTTGCGTACTATAGCTCCTACAATGAGCAGTTCTTC	CASSPISALAYYSSYNEQFF
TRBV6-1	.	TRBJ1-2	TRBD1	TGTGCCAGCAGTGAATGGCAGGGGGGGCTTGGCTACACCTTC	CASSEWQGGLGYTF
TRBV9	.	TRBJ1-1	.	TGTGCCAGCAACCCTTTGGGGGGAACGAACACTGAAGCTTTCTTT	CASNPLGGTNTEAFF
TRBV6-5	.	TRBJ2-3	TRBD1	TGTGCCAGCCACTCGGGACAGATCGCAGATACGCAGTATTTT	CASHSGQIADTQYF
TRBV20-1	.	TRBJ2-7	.	TGCAGTGTTATAGATTACGAGCAGTACTTC	CSVIDYEQYF
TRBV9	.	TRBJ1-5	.	TGTGCCAGCAGCTTCACAGGAGCCTACAATCAGCCCCAGCATTTT	CASSFTGAYNQPQHF
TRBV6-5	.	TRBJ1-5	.	TGTGCCAGCAGTTACCCCGAGATGGGCAATCAGCCCCAGCATTTT	CASSYPEMGNQPQHF
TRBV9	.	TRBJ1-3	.	TGTGCCAGCAGCGTAGACAGCTACTCTGGAAACACCATATATTTT	CASSVDSYSGNTIYF
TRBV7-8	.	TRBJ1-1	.	TGTGCCAGCAGCCGAGATCGGGGGAACACTGAAGCTTTCTTT	CASSRDRGNTEAFF
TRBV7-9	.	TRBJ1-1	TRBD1	TGTGCCAGCAGCTTAAGGGTCGGGACAGACTTGAACACTGAAGCTTTCTTT	CASSLRVGTDLNTEAFF
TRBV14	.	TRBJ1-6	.	TGTGCCAGCAGCCAGGTGGGACTGGAGTACCTCCCCCTCCACTTT	CASSQVGLEYLPLHF
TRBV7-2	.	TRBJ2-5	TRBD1	TGTGCCAGCAGCTTTGTACAGGGGGACCAAGAGACCCAGTACTTC	CASSFVQGDQETQYF
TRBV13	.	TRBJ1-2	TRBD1	TGTGCCAGCAGCCGACTTAATAGGGACAGTATTTATGGCTACACCTTC	CASSRLNRDSIYGYTF
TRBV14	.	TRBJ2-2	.	TGTGCCAGCAGCCAAAACGGGGGACTGAAGACGAACACCGGGGAGCTGTTTTTT	CASSQNGGLKTNTGELFF
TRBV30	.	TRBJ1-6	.	TGTGCCTGGGGCAAATTTAGGATGCGTAATTCACCCCTCCACTTT	CAWGKFRMRNSPLHF
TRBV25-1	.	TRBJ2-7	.	TGTGCCAGCAGTGAAGGGGCCTACGAGCAGTACTTC	CASSEGAYEQYF
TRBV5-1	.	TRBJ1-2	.	TGCGCCAGCAGCTTGAGGGCAGGGCTGAACTATGGCTACACCTTC	CASSLRAGLNYGYTF
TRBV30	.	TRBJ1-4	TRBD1	TGTGCCTGGAGTTTAGGACAGGGCAAGGAACAACTGTTTTTT	CAWSLGQGKEQLFF
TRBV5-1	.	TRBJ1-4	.	TGCGCCAGCAGCTTGGTGGCAGGAAATGAAAAACTGTTTTTT	CASSLVAGNEKLFF
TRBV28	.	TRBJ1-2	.	TGTGCCAGCAGGGAGGTTATTCGACAGACCCACGGCTACACCTTC	CASREVIRQTHGYTF
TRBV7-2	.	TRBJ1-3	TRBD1	TGTGCCAGCAGCAGACAGGGGAGCTCTGGAAACACCATATATTTT	CASSRQGSSGNTIYF
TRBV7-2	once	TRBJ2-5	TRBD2	TGTGCCAGCAGCTTTAATAGCGGGGGGGAGACCCAGTACTTC	CASSFNSGGETQYF
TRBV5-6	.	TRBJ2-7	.	TGTGCCAGCAGTTATGGTCCAACGGTTTTCTACGAGCAGTACTTC	CASSYGPTVFYEQYF
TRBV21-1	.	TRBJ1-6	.	TGTGCCAGCAGCCCCCCCGGACCGGGGGGCTCACCCCTCCACTTT	CASSPPGPGGSPLHF
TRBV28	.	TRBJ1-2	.	TGTGCCAGCAGTTTCTGGGAGTCTAACTATGGCTACACCTTC	CASSFWESNYGYTF
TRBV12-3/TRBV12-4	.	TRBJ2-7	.	TGTGCCAGCAGTTTTAGAGGGTACGAGCAGTACTTC	CASSFRGYEQYF
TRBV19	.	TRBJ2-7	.	TGTGCCAGTACCATGAGGGAGGAGTACTTC	CASTMREEYF
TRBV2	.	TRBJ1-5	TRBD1	TGTGCCAGCAGAGCACAGGGGGGCAATCAGCCCCAGCATTTT	CASRAQGGNQPQHF
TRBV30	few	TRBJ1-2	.	TGTGCCTGGTCGGGTAGCAACTATGGCTACACCTTC	CAWSGSNYGYTF
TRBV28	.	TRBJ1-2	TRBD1	TGTGCCAGCAGTTTAATGGACAGGGAAGATGGCTACACCTTC	CASSLMDREDGYTF
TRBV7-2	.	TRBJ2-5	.	TGTGCCAGCAGCACGCAGGGGTTAGAGACCCAGTACTTC	CASSTQGLETQYF